Following are 23 T cell receptor beta chains from one sample sequenced in a study of spatial heterogeneity in lung cancer. Time point here: sample taken at primary tumor resection. TCRdb reanalysed the 5' RACE reads using MiXCR and keeps one entry per CDR3 protein. The table shows about 48,000 distinct CDR3 sequences, with roughly 5.7% occurring only once. This material consisted of PBMCs, taken at surgery. The receptor set was obtained from a male donor with early-stage non-small cell lung cancer.

This clonotype was seen many times. V is TRBV4-1 and J is TRBJ2-5; TRBD2 matches 14 bases. Germline lookup yields CDR1 MGHRA and CDR2 YSYEKL. V trimming: 7 bases; J trimming: 4 bases; junction bases outside the gene matches: 8. CDR3 length equals 16 residues. CDR3 coding DNA: TGCGCCAGCACAAGACTAGCGGGAGGGCCGGGAGAGACCCAGTACTTC. Its protein is CASTRLAGGPGETQYF.

This clonotype was found many times. The chain combines TRBV5-4 with TRBJ2-1; D possibly corresponds to TRBD1 (5 bases). The CDR3 extends over 13 amino acids. V was trimmed by 0 bases and J by 10 bases, leaving 11 bases between them. Germline-derived CDR1 and CDR2 are SGHNT and YYREEE (reference sequence). This CDR3 is CASSLEGFGEQFF. In DNA, the CDR3 is TGTGCCAGCAGCTTGGAGGGGTTCGGAGAGCAGTTCTTC. The variable domain in full, completed from reference TRBV5-4 and TRBJ2-1, reads ETGVTQSPTHLIKTRGQQVTLRCSSQSGHNTVSWYQQALGQGPQFIFQYYREEENGRGNFPPRFSGLQFPNYSSELNVNALELDDSALYLCASSLEGFGEQFFGPGTRLTVL.

This clonotype was picked up many times. The rearrangement joins TRBV7-2 to TRBJ2-1; 8 bases align to TRBD2. The V and J ends lost 0 bases and 3 bases, in that order; junction bases with no gene match: 1. CDR1 and CDR2 (germline): SGHTA, FQGNSA. This CDR3 region has 15 residues. DNA for the CDR3: TGTGCCAGCAGCTTAGCCGGGAGGGTCTACAATGAGCAGTTCTTC. Its protein is CASSLAGRVYNEQFF.

This clonotype has at least ten counts. The V and J genes are TRBV6-5 and TRBJ2-7; 7 nucleotides align to TRBD2. CDR3 length: 14 residues. Germline trimming cut 7 bases from V and 6 bases from J; bases unmatched to any gene: 12. Germline CDR1 MNHEY, CDR2 SVGAGI. As DNA, the CDR3 is TGTGCCAGCAAATTCGCGGGGGAGGGCACCGAGCAGTACTTC. Protein: CASKFAGEGTEQYF.

This clonotype came up many times. V is TRBV4-1 and J is TRBJ2-7; 8 bases are a match to TRBD2. Germline trimming cut 5 bases from V and 2 bases from J; bases unmatched to any gene: 20. The CDR3 spans 19 residues. CDR1 and CDR2 (germline): MGHRA, YSYEKL. For the CDR3, the DNA is TGCGCCAGCAGCAACTACCCCCGGGGGAGCGGGAGTTCAACCTACGAGCAGTACTTC. Its translation: CASSNYPRGSGSSTYEQYF.

This clonotype has a count of ten or more. The chain couples TRBV3-1 to TRBJ2-3, with 9 nucleotides matching TRBD1. The CDR3 length is 15 residues. Germline-derived CDR1 and CDR2 are LGHDT and YNNKEL (reference sequence). V lost 11 bases and J lost 5; bases outside the gene matches: 14. The CDR3 loop is CAAQGRDRVIDTQYF. CDR3 bases: TGTGCCGCCCAGGGGAGGGACAGGGTGATAGATACGCAGTATTTT.

This clonotype turned up a few times. The chain is built from TRBV6-2 or TRBV6-3 and TRBJ2-7; 8 bases fit TRBD1. The CDR3 has 15 amino acids. V shed 4 bases, J shed 1 base, and the junction held 6 bases outside the gene matches. CDR1 is MNHEY and CDR2 is SVGEGT in the germline V gene. This CDR3 is CASSSPGQGSYEQYF. The CDR3 DNA reads TGTGCCAGCAGTTCCCCCGGACAGGGTTCCTACGAGCAGTACTTC.

The chain carries TRBV19 and TRBJ2-3, with D maybe TRBD1 (5 bases). CDR3 length equals 13 residues. In germline, CDR1 is LNHDA, CDR2 SQIVND (reference sequence). The V and J ends lost 10 bases and 0 bases respectively, with 11 bases between them. Written as DNA, the CDR3 is TGTGCCACCAGGGCAACTAGCACAGATACGCAGTATTTT. Translated: CATRATSTDTQYF.

There are many counts of this clonotype. The chain employs TRBV20-1 and TRBJ2-3; D might be TRBD2 (5 bases). Germline V gene lookup returns CDR1 DFQATT and CDR2 SNEGSKA (reference sequence). V lost 3 bases, J lost 6 bases, and 13 bases lay in between. CDR3 length: 13 amino acids. The CDR3 bases are TGCAGTGCTAGGGGTGTCGGGGTGGATACGCAGTATTTT. Translating gives CSARGVGVDTQYF.

This clonotype was observed a few times. The chain couples TRBV7-9 to TRBJ2-2; no firm D call. Germline V gene lookup returns CDR1 SEHNR and CDR2 FQNEAQ (reference sequence). Deletions cut 0 bases from V and 1 base from J, with 9 bases between. CDR3 length: 16 amino acids. The CDR3 loop reads CASSLAVLVNTGELFF. CDR3 nucleotides: TGTGCCAGCAGCTTAGCGGTCCTAGTGAACACCGGGGAGCTGTTTTTT.

This clonotype appeared many times. The V and J genes are TRBV2 and TRBJ2-1; D is unresolved. Germline values: CDR1 SNHLY, CDR2 FYNNEI. V lost 5 bases to trimming and J lost 4 bases, with 12 bases between them. The CDR3 runs to 14 residues. The DNA of the CDR3 is TGTGCCAGCAGTCCCGTTTCCTCATACAATGAGCAGTTCTTC. Translation: CASSPVSSYNEQFF.

This clonotype turned up a few times. The chain is built from TRBV2 and TRBJ2-2; TRBD2 might be the D (6 bases). Trimming stripped 3 bases from V and 7 bases from J, with 9 bases between. CDR3 size: 13 residues. Germline assignment: CDR1 SNHLY and CDR2 FYNNEI. CDR3 sequence: CASSESEGGELFF. The CDR3 DNA sequence: TGTGCCAGCAGTGAGTCGGAGGGCGGGGAGCTGTTTTTT.

The sample holds many counts of this clonotype. This chain's CDR3 is CASSQRTGSQPQHF. CDR3 DNA: TGCGCCAGCAGCCAACGAACCGGGTCCCAGCCCCAGCATTTT. This sequence joins TRBV4-1 and TRBJ1-5; D call uncertain. This CDR3 has 14 residues. The germline V and J ends were trimmed by 2 bases and 7 bases, with 12 bases remaining between them. Per germline, CDR1 MGHRA and CDR2 YSYEKL.

In this sample, this clonotype turned up many times. The chain links TRBV5-6 to TRBJ2-1; the D is unclear. V lost 3 bases and J 13 bases, leaving 17 bases between the germline ends. The CDR3 is 13 amino acids. Germline V gives CDR1 SGHDT, CDR2 YYEEEE. The CDR3 here is CASSSPFPPIQFF. CDR3 DNA sequence: TGTGCCAGCAGCTCACCGTTCCCACCTATTCAGTTCTTC. The entire variable domain, with the rest obtained from reference TRBV5-6 and TRBJ2-1, is as follows: DAGVTQSPTHLIKTRGQQVTLRCSPKSGHDTVSWYQQALGQGPQFIFQYYEEEERQRGNFPDRFSGHQFPNYSSELNVNALLLGDSALYLCASSSPFPPIQFFGPGTRLTVL.

Only a few counts were recorded for this clonotype. This rearrangement joins TRBV6-5 to TRBJ1-1; possible D gene TRBD1, 5 bases. With 0 bases removed from V and 1 base from J, the gap between germline ends came to 18 bases. CDR3 size: 18 residues. Germline CDR1 reads MNHEY; CDR2 reads SVGAGI. The CDR3 DNA sequence: TGTGCCAGCAGTTACTCGAGTATAAGGGAGGGGCGGAACACTGAAGCTTTCTTT. Amino acid sequence: CASSYSSIREGRNTEAFF.

This clonotype was seen ten or more times. The V call is TRBV12-3 or TRBV12-4, the J call TRBJ2-4; TRBD1 is a possible D gene (6 bases). The V end was cut by 2 bases, the J end by 1 base, with 6 bases between. This CDR3 comprises 14 residues. The CDR3 DNA follows: TGTGCCAGCAGTTTACAGGGGGCCAAAAACATTCAGTACTTC. It yields the protein CASSLQGAKNIQYF.

As to this clonotype: A clone one base away is much larger, so this may be a read error. In this CDR3 the conserved last residue, phenylalanine or tryptophan, is missing, so a read error is likely. The chain employs TRBV9 and TRBJ2-1; 9 bases map to TRBD2. Trimming cost V 1 base and J 4 bases; bases outside gene matches: 9. The CDR3 loop spans 17 amino acids. Germline values: CDR1 SGDLS, CDR2 YYNGEE. Here the CDR3 reads CASSVKSSGSMYNEQFS. The CDR3 nucleotides read TGTGCCAGCAGCGTAAAGAGTAGCGGGAGTATGTACAATGAGCAGTTCTCC.

In this sample, this clonotype turned up many times. This chain links TRBV7-6 with TRBJ2-1, with a tentative D call TRBD2 (6 bases). V lost 2 bases and J lost 7, with 21 bases in between. The length of the CDR3 is 17 residues. Germline loops: CDR1 SGHVS, CDR2 FNYEAQ. CDR3 DNA: TGTGCCAGCAGCTTATCGGGGCCTCACGGGGCGGGGAATGAGCAGTTCTTC. It codes for CASSLSGPHGAGNEQFF.

This clonotype was found many times. This chain joins TRBV7-6 and TRBJ2-1; D is perhaps TRBD2 (6 bases). Trimming took off 1 base at V and 3 bases at J, with 10 bases between the two ends. CDR3 length: 15 residues. Germline lookup yields CDR1 SGHVS and CDR2 FNYEAQ. The CDR3 region has the DNA TGTGCCAGCAGCTTAGGACTAGAACTCTACAATGAGCAGTTCTTC. Translation gives CASSLGLELYNEQFF.

This clonotype was found many times. The chain carries TRBV7-2 and TRBJ2-1, with 12 positions matching TRBD2. Germline loops: CDR1 SGHTA, CDR2 FQGNSA. CDR3 size: 18 residues. V trimming: 1 base; J trimming: 3 bases; junction bases outside the gene matches: 7. The CDR3, as DNA: TGTGCCAGCAGCTTAGTCCCTAGCGGGAGGGCTAACTACAATGAGCAGTTCTTC. It specifies CASSLVPSGRANYNEQFF.

This clonotype came up many times. CDR3 residues: CASSRLAGVLNEQFF. The CDR3 DNA sequence: TGCGCCAGCAGCCGACTAGCGGGAGTCTTAAATGAGCAGTTCTTC. The chain recombines TRBV4-1 with TRBJ2-1; 12 nucleotides align to TRBD2. The CDR3 loop spans 15 amino acids. With V trimmed by 4 bases and J by 7 bases, 5 bases remained unmatched. From germline, CDR1 is MGHRA and CDR2 YSYEKL.

This clonotype was seen at least ten times. The chain joins TRBV5-5 to TRBJ1-1; a weak D match, TRBD1 (5 bases). The germline gives CDR1 SGHKS, CDR2 YYEKEE (reference sequence). This CDR3 has 14 residues. V was cut by 4 bases and J by 4 bases, with 14 bases left in between. CDR3 protein: CASSEVGRATEAFF. The CDR3 nucleotides are TGTGCCAGCAGCGAGGTAGGCAGGGCCACTGAAGCTTTCTTT. The complete variable domain, with remaining parts taken from reference TRBV5-5 and TRBJ1-1, reads DAGVTQSPTHLIKTRGQQVTLRCSPISGHKSVSWYQQVLGQGPQFIFQYYEKEERGRGNFPDRFSARQFPNYSSELNVNALLLGDSALYLCASSEVGRATEAFFGQGTRLTVV.

This clonotype was observed at least ten times. The gene calls are TRBV4-1 and TRBJ2-5; D gene unclear. The germline CDR1 and CDR2 sequences are MGHRA and YSYEKL. This CDR3 region has 16 residues. V lost 2 bases to trimming and J lost 1 base, with 14 bases between them. The CDR3, as DNA: TGCGCCAGCAGCCAATCTATAGTGGGTGGCCAAGAGACCCAGTACTTC. This codes for CASSQSIVGGQETQYF.